The next 27 T cell receptor beta chains were all read from a single sample in a study of T cells in Graves' hyperthyroidism and ophthalmopathy. Amplified regions were TCR beta CDR3 sequences from RNA transcripts. The HTBI primer set was used in a first-round RT-PCR of the TCR CDR3. In TCRdb, the multiplex PCR reads were re-called with MiXCR into one record per CDR3 protein. The sample shows about 350,000 distinct CDR3 sequences, about a sixth of them seen only once. Material for sequencing was blood. The receptors derive from a woman in her forties with Graves' ophthalmopathy.

This clonotype was counted many times. This chain links TRBV12-3 or TRBV12-4 with TRBJ2-2, with 8 bases identical to TRBD2. This CDR3 contains 17 residues. Trimming at V came to 2 bases and at J to 8 bases, leaving 13 bases not matched to a gene. The CDR3 loop is CASSLPAGLVGMGELFF. CDR3 DNA sequence: TGTGCCAGCAGTTTACCAGCGGGACTAGTCGGGATGGGGGAGCTGTTTTTT.

Many counts were recorded for this clonotype. The rearrangement joins TRBV28 to TRBJ1-5; D is perhaps TRBD1 (5 bases). Germline V lookup: CDR1 MDHEN, CDR2 SYDVKM. The germline V and J ends were trimmed by 5 bases and 6 bases, with 17 bases remaining between them. This CDR3 contains 15 residues. The CDR3 region has the DNA TGTGCCAGCAGTGAGGGACCACCCCGGGGTCAGCCCCAGCATTTT. Protein sequence: CASSEGPPRGQPQHF.

This clonotype has ten or more counts. V gene TRBV5-4 combines with J gene TRBJ1-2; 9 bases agree with TRBD1. V dropped 2 bases and J dropped 8; count of bases not matched to a gene: 7. Germline V CDR1 and CDR2: SGHNT, YYREEE (reference sequence). The CDR3 consists of 14 residues. The chain's CDR3 is CASSLVTGGNGYTF. CDR3 bases: TGTGCCAGCAGCTTAGTCACAGGGGGCAACGGCTACACCTTC. Complete variable domain (other parts from reference TRBV5-4 and TRBJ1-2): ETGVTQSPTHLIKTRGQQVTLRCSSQSGHNTVSWYQQALGQGPQFIFQYYREEENGRGNFPPRFSGLQFPNYSSELNVNALELDDSALYLCASSLVTGGNGYTFGSGTRLTVV.

Concerning this clonotype itself: An end of the junction differs from the germline gene, which may be a read error. The chain carries TRBV12-3 or TRBV12-4 and TRBJ2-7; D might be TRBD2 (5 bases). The CDR3 sequence is 14 residues long. CDR3 in DNA: TGTGCCAGCAGCCCGATGAGCGGAACCTACGAGCGGTACTTC. Amino acids: CASSPMSGTYERYF.

This chain links TRBV10-3 with TRBJ2-2, with 8 bases matching TRBD2. Germline V gene sequence: CDR1 ENHRY, CDR2 SYGVKD. The V and J ends lost 5 bases and 6 bases, in that order; junction bases with no gene match: 8. The CDR3 length is 15 residues. The DNA of the CDR3 is TGTGCCATCAGTCCCGAGAGCGGGAGATCCGGGGAGCTGTTTTTT. Translating it yields CAISPESGRSGELFF.

In its sample, this clonotype was seen many times. The chain combines TRBV6-5 with TRBJ2-5; D remains unclear. V dropped 2 bases and J dropped 0 bases, with 13 bases sitting between them. The CDR3 contains 16 residues. Germline V CDR1 and CDR2: MNHEY, SVGAGI. CDR3 nucleotides: TGTGCCAGCAGTTACGACGTGGGAAGTTACCAAGAGACCCAGTACTTC. Translated, it gives CASSYDVGSYQETQYF.

Many counts were recorded for this clonotype. The chain recombines TRBV2 with TRBJ2-1; no clear D gene. The germline V gene has CDR1 SNHLY and CDR2 FYNNEI. The CDR3 is made up of 15 amino acids. Between the trimmed V and J ends, which lost 2 bases and 7 bases, there was a span of 15 bases. The DNA for the CDR3 is TGTGCCAGCAGTGAAAGGGCGGACCCGAGGAATGAGCAGTTCTTC. It encodes CASSERADPRNEQFF.

The chain is built from TRBV9 and TRBJ2-5; 13 bases map to TRBD2. Per germline, CDR1 SGDLS and CDR2 YYNGEE. The CDR3 contains 17 residues. Unmatched junction bases numbered 4, after V lost 0 bases and J lost 2 bases. The CDR3 is CASSVGTSGRRQETQYF. As DNA, the CDR3 is TGTGCCAGCAGCGTAGGGACTAGCGGGAGACGTCAAGAGACCCAGTACTTC.

This clonotype was seen many times. The chain is built from TRBV28 and TRBJ2-7; D might be TRBD2 (5 bases). V was trimmed by 6 bases and J by 1 base, leaving 13 bases between them. CDR1 and CDR2 (germline): MDHEN, SYDVKM. The CDR3 loop spans 14 amino acids. CDR3 in amino acids: CASSLSGVSYEQYF. The CDR3 DNA reads TGTGCCAGCAGCCTTTCCGGGGTATCCTACGAGCAGTACTTC. Full variable domain (missing parts from reference TRBV28 and TRBJ2-7): DVKVTQSSRYLVKRTGEKVFLECVQDMDHENMFWYRQDPGLGLRLIYFSYDVKMKEKGDIPEGYSVSREKKERFSLILESASTNQTSMYLCASSLSGVSYEQYFGPGTRLTVT.

At least ten counts were recorded for this clonotype. This chain links TRBV5-1 with TRBJ1-5; weak D call: TRBD1 (5 bases). CDR3 length equals 15 residues. V lost 0 bases to trimming and J lost 0 bases, with 7 bases between them. The V gene's germline CDR1 is SGHRS and CDR2 YFSETQ. CDR3 in DNA: TGCGCCAGCAGCTTGGGGGGGAATAGCAATCAGCCCCAGCATTTT. Amino acids: CASSLGGNSNQPQHF. The full variable domain, rest sourced from reference TRBV5-1 and TRBJ1-5, is KAGVTQTPRYLIKTRGQQVTLSCSPISGHRSVSWYQQTPGQGLQFLFEYFSETQRNKGNFPGRFSGRQFSNSRSEMNVSTLELGDSALYLCASSLGGNSNQPQHFGDGTRLSIL.

The chain combines TRBV6-2 or TRBV6-3 with TRBJ1-1, with 8 bases fitting TRBD1. Germline CDR1 is MNHEY and CDR2 is SVGEGT. There are 13 residues in the CDR3. V trimming: 6 bases; J trimming: 6 bases; junction bases outside the gene matches: 6. The CDR3 reads CASRLDREAEAFF. In nucleotides, the CDR3 is TGTGCCAGCAGGTTGGACAGGGAGGCTGAAGCTTTCTTT.

Remarks on this clonotype: A much larger clone lies a single base off, so this may be a read error. The V and J genes are TRBV9 and TRBJ2-3; D is possibly TRBD2 (6 bases). V lost 0 bases to trimming and J lost 4 bases, with 18 bases between them. CDR3 length: 17 amino acids. Germline CDR1 and CDR2: SGDLS and YYNGEE. As DNA, the CDR3 is TGTGCCAGCAGCGTAGTGGGGAGCATAACTAGCTCAGATACGCAGTATTTT. It is translated as CASSVVGSITSSDTQYF.

This clonotype was seen repeatedly, ten times or more. The chain couples TRBV28 to TRBJ1-2, with 8 bases fitting TRBD1. Germline loops: CDR1 MDHEN, CDR2 SYDVKM. This CDR3 region has 14 residues. V was clipped by 3 bases and J by 7 bases; unmatched bases: 7. The CDR3 protein is CASSLRDRLSGYTF. CDR3 coding DNA: TGTGCCAGCAGTTTGAGGGACAGGTTAAGTGGCTACACCTTC.

This clonotype was observed many times. The chain links TRBV28 to TRBJ2-5; TRBD1 is a possible D gene (6 bases). V lost 5 bases and J 1 base, leaving 11 bases between the germline ends. This CDR3 has 14 residues. Germline assignment: CDR1 MDHEN and CDR2 SYDVKM. CDR3 sequence: CASSNPTGQETQYF. In DNA form, the CDR3 reads TGTGCCAGCAGTAACCCGACAGGCCAAGAGACCCAGTACTTC.

This sequence joins TRBV12-3 or TRBV12-4 and TRBJ1-1; the match to TRBD1 covers 7 bases. The CDR3 loop spans 14 amino acids. Trimming removed 5 bases from V and 5 bases from J; junction bases left unmatched: 8. For the CDR3, the DNA is TGTGCCAGCAGTAGGGGGACAGTGGAGACTGAAGCTTTCTTT. The encoded protein is CASSRGTVETEAFF.

This clonotype was found many times. The V gene is TRBV20-1, the J gene TRBJ2-5, with 13 bases lining up with TRBD2. V was pared by 3 bases and J by 2 bases, with 6 bases of the junction left unmatched. This CDR3 region has 16 residues. Germline assignment: CDR1 DFQATT and CDR2 SNEGSKA (reference sequence). CDR3 in DNA: TGCAGTGCTAGCGTCCCGGGACTAGCGGGACAAGAGACCCAGTACTTC. Its translation is CSASVPGLAGQETQYF.

This chain joins TRBV19 and TRBJ2-5; D remains ambiguous. The CDR3 is 11 amino acids. Germline-derived CDR1 and CDR2 are LNHDA and SQIVND (reference sequence). V was pared by 8 bases and J by 2 bases, with 6 bases between. This CDR3 is CASGIQETQYF. The DNA for the CDR3 is TGTGCCAGTGGGATTCAAGAGACCCAGTACTTC.

This clonotype was detected many times. The chain recombines TRBV28 with TRBJ2-7; possible D gene TRBD2, 6 bases. The V gene lost 6 bases and the J gene lost 6 bases, with 12 bases spanning the gap. The length of the CDR3 is 12 residues. CDR1 is MDHEN, CDR2 SYDVKM, per germline. The CDR3 region is CASSEGRGEQYF. In nucleotides, the CDR3 is TGTGCCAGCAGCGAGGGGCGGGGCGAGCAGTACTTC.

This clonotype was detected many times. The CDR3 protein is CASRSTGRNTEAFF. The CDR3 coding sequence is TGTGCCAGCAGGAGTACAGGGAGGAACACTGAAGCTTTCTTT. This chain uses TRBV12-3 or TRBV12-4 with TRBJ1-1, with D possibly matching TRBD1 (6 bases). The CDR3 has 14 residues. V gave up 6 bases and J gave up 1 base, with 12 bases separating them.

This clonotype was recorded at least ten times. V gene TRBV11-2 combines with J gene TRBJ2-2; possibly TRBD1 for D (7 bases). V was pared by 5 bases and J by 5 bases, with 18 bases between. Germline CDR1 SGHAT, CDR2 FQNNGV. The CDR3 length is 16 residues. The CDR3 protein is CASSPIGQGGTGELFF. The CDR3 DNA is TGTGCCAGCAGCCCAATCGGGCAGGGGGGAACCGGGGAGCTGTTTTTT.

This clonotype was detected ten times or more. V is TRBV7-6 and J is TRBJ1-1; D is unresolved. The V end was cut by 1 base, the J end by 0 bases, with 6 bases between. CDR1 and CDR2 from the germline V gene are SGHVS and FNYEAQ. There are 14 residues in the CDR3. The CDR3 spells CASSLGAMNTEAFF. The CDR3 nucleotides are TGTGCCAGCAGCTTAGGGGCCATGAACACTGAAGCTTTCTTT.

In its sample, this clonotype was seen many times. The rearrangement uses TRBV4-1 and TRBJ2-7; 7 nucleotides agree with TRBD2. Germline CDR1 MGHRA, CDR2 YSYEKL. CDR3 size: 15 residues. V lost 6 bases, J lost 0 bases, and 8 bases stayed unmatched. The CDR3 DNA follows: TGCGCCAGCAGACGACTAGCACGGCTCTCCTACGAGCAGTACTTC. Translating gives CASRRLARLSYEQYF.

This clonotype was seen repeatedly, ten times or more. V usage is TRBV12-3 or TRBV12-4 and J usage is TRBJ1-5; D ambiguous. V was clipped by 3 bases and J by 11 bases, with 11 bases between them. The CDR3 covers 12 residues. The CDR3 nucleotides read TGTGCCAGCAGTTTTTTTTCTGGGGCCCAGCATTTT. Protein product: CASSFFSGAQHF.

Many counts were recorded for this clonotype. The rearrangement links TRBV15 to TRBJ2-2, with D unresolved. Germline V gene lookup returns CDR1 LNHNV and CDR2 YYDKDF (reference sequence). CDR3 length: 13 residues. With 1 base removed from V and 3 bases from J, the gap between germline ends came to 3 bases. In DNA form, the CDR3 reads TGTGCCACCAGCAGAGTGTACACCGGGGAGCTGTTTTTT. This gives the protein CATSRVYTGELFF.

The rearrangement joins TRBV6-5 to TRBJ1-2, with 11 positions matching TRBD1. Germline V gene lookup returns CDR1 MNHEY and CDR2 SVGAGI. Unmatched junction bases numbered 9, after V lost 2 bases and J lost 4 bases. The CDR3 consists of 17 residues. In DNA form, the CDR3 reads TGTGCCAGCAGTTACCTGCGGACAGGGGGCTCGGGCTATGGCTACACCTTC. Its protein product is CASSYLRTGGSGYGYTF.

This clonotype was counted many times. The J gene is TRBJ2-5, the V gene TRBV6-5, with a tentative D call TRBD1 (6 bases). The CDR3 runs to 17 residues. CDR1 MNHEY and CDR2 SVGAGI come from the germline V gene. Trimming removed 5 bases at V and 4 bases at J, with 23 bases between. This chain's CDR3 is CASSRRKPRGRGETQYF. The CDR3 bases are TGTGCCAGCAGTCGACGAAAACCTAGGGGCAGGGGAGAGACCCAGTACTTC.

The CDR3 bases are TGTGCCAGCACCCCCCGGGACAGGGGCCTCAATCAGCCCCAGCATTTT. Amino acids: CASTPRDRGLNQPQHF. The chain uses TRBV6-1 and TRBJ1-5; 10 nucleotides align to TRBD1. Germline CDR1 and CDR2: MNHNS and SASEGT. The CDR3 sequence is 16 residues long. With 7 bases clipped from V and 3 bases from J, the junction kept 9 bases outside the gene matches.